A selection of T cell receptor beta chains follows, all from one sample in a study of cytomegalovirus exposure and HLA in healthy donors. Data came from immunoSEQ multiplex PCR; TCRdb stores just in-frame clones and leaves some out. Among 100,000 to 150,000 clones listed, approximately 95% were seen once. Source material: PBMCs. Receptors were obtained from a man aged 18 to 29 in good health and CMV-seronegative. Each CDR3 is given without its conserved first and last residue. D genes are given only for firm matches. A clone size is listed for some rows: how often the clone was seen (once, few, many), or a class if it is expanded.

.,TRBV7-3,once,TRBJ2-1,ASSPGGSPYNEQF
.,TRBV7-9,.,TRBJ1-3,ASSFSELAGNTIY
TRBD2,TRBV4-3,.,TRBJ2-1,ASSLRGVDEQF
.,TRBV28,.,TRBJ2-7,ASSYGTNYEQY
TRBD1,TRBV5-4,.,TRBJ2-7,ASSLINTGQGHEQY
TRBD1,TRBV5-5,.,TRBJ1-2,ASSLPLQGVRYGYT
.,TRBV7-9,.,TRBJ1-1,ASSDASGNTEAF
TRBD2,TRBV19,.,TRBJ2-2,ASSPQREGPTGELF
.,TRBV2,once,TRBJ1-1,ASSEQGTNTEAF
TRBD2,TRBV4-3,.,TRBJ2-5,ASSQSRTSGRSQETQY
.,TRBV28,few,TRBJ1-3,ASSLLYPGGNTIY
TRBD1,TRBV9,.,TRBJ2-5,ASSVFGTGQETQY
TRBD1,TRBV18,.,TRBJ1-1,ASSPIDRDEAF
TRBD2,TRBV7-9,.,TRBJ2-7,ASSPVVASGSHEQY
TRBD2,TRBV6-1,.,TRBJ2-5,ASSAGGGETQY
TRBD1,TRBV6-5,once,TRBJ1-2,ASSPDRINYGYT
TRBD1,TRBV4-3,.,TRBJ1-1,ASSPGGLLNTEAF
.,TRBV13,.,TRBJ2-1,ASSFPSSYNEQF
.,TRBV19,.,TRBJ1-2,ASSAGQNYGYT
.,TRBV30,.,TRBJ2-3,AWSGGGTDTQY
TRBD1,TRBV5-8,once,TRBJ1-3,ASSRQGAINTIY
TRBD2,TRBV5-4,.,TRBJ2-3,ASSPPRELSTDTQY
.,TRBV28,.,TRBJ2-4,ASSDRKLAKNIQY
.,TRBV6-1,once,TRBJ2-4,ASSEQGLAKNIQY
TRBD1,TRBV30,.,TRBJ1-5,AWRSGTGGNQPQH
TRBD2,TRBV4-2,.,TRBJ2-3,ASSQGLAGVGGTDTQY
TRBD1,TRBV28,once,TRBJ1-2,ASTGTGINYGYT
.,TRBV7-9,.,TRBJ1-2,ASSLIQGGYT
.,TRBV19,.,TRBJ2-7,ASSMRQGYEQY
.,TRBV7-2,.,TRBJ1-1,ASSFLTNTEAF
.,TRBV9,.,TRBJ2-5,ASSPVVGGLQETQY
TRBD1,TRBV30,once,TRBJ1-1,AWSHTGGAEAF
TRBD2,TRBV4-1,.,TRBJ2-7,ASSHHKSPGLAGSYEQY
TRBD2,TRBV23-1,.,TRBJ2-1,ASNPGTSGSIRNEQF
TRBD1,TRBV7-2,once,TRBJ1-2,ASSPAGTGGFGYT
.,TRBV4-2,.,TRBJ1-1,ASSQVGRDPEAF
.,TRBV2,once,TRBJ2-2,ASNRGQLITGELF
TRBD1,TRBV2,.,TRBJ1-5,ASSSGTGSRYSNQPQH